The rows below give T cell receptor beta chains drawn from one sample of a study of shared clonotypes between healthy human individuals. TCRdb's copy holds only in-frame clones and misses some; the assay was immunoSEQ multiplex PCR. The sample comprises 800,000 to 1,200,000 clones, approximately 80% of which are singletons, and approximately 0.5% rests with the top ten. Specimen: memory CD4+ T cells from PBMCs. Receptors originate from a man younger than 35 in good health. Some clones in this sample may be carry-over from other donors' samples. Both conserved end residues are part of each CDR3. The order of the fields is V gene, D gene, J gene, clone size, CDR3 protein, CDR3 DNA. D genes are given only for firm matches. Some rows have no size entry. The others give once, few or many, or a class for an expanded clone.

v_call: TRBV18; d_call: TRBD2; j_call: TRBJ2-7; clone_size: few; cdr3_aa: CASSPRTSGSNEQYF; cdr3_nt: TGTGCCAGCTCACCTCGGACTAGCGGGAGCAACGAGCAGTACTTC
v_call: TRBV6-6; d_call: -; j_call: TRBJ2-3; clone_size: -; cdr3_aa: CASSYSNVGDTQYF; cdr3_nt: TGTGCCAGCAGTTACTCGAACGTTGGAGATACGCAGTATTTT
v_call: TRBV29-1; d_call: TRBD1; j_call: TRBJ2-7; clone_size: -; cdr3_aa: CSTRQGVGGSYEQYF; cdr3_nt: TGCAGCACCCGACAGGGGGTAGGGGGCTCCTACGAGCAGTACTTC
v_call: TRBV4-3; d_call: TRBD1; j_call: TRBJ2-3; clone_size: -; cdr3_aa: CASSPGQGPPDTQYF; cdr3_nt: TGCGCCAGCAGCCCCGGACAGGGGCCACCAGATACGCAGTATTTT
v_call: TRBV28; d_call: TRBD1; j_call: TRBJ1-1; clone_size: -; cdr3_aa: CATFHTGDRPPEAFF; cdr3_nt: TGTGCCACCTTTCATACAGGGGATCGACCCCCTGAAGCTTTCTTT
v_call: TRBV5-1; d_call: TRBD2; j_call: TRBJ2-1; clone_size: few; cdr3_aa: CASSSGLAGGGNEQFF; cdr3_nt: TGCGCCAGCAGCTCAGGACTAGCGGGAGGGGGAAATGAGCAGTTCTTC
v_call: TRBV28; d_call: -; j_call: TRBJ1-2; clone_size: once; cdr3_aa: CASSEGHGGNYGYTF; cdr3_nt: TGTGCCAGCAGTGAAGGACATGGAGGTAACTATGGCTACACCTTC
v_call: TRBV29-1; d_call: TRBD2; j_call: TRBJ2-7; clone_size: -; cdr3_aa: CSVEPREGGVEQYF; cdr3_nt: TGCAGCGTTGAACCGCGGGAGGGCGGAGTGGAGCAGTACTTC
v_call: TRBV15; d_call: -; j_call: TRBJ2-3; clone_size: few; cdr3_aa: CATSRGGAGRSTDTQYF; cdr3_nt: TGTGCCACCAGCAGAGGGGGAGCGGGCCGCAGCACAGATACGCAGTATTTT
v_call: TRBV10-1; d_call: -; j_call: TRBJ2-3; clone_size: -; cdr3_aa: CASSVRATDTQYF; cdr3_nt: TGCGCCAGCAGTGTTAGAGCTACAGATACGCAGTATTTT
v_call: TRBV19; d_call: -; j_call: TRBJ1-5; clone_size: -; cdr3_aa: CASSIQGRGNQPQHF; cdr3_nt: TGTGCCAGTAGTATACAGGGGAGGGGCAATCAGCCCCAGCATTTT
v_call: TRBV6-5; d_call: -; j_call: TRBJ1-5; clone_size: -; cdr3_aa: CATMGAGGNQPQHF; cdr3_nt: TGTGCCACCATGGGGGCTGGGGGCAATCAGCCCCAGCATTTT
v_call: TRBV5-4; d_call: -; j_call: TRBJ2-3; clone_size: -; cdr3_aa: CASSLDSSSTDTQYF; cdr3_nt: TGTGCCAGCAGCTTGGACAGCTCTAGCACAGATACGCAGTATTTT
v_call: TRBV18; d_call: -; j_call: TRBJ1-1; clone_size: -; cdr3_aa: CASSPIYRDTEAFF; cdr3_nt: TGTGCCAGCTCACCAATTTACAGGGACACTGAAGCTTTCTTT
v_call: TRBV30; d_call: -; j_call: TRBJ2-2; clone_size: -; cdr3_aa: CAWTWGISEVGELFF; cdr3_nt: TGTGCCTGGACCTGGGGGATTAGCGAGGTCGGGGAGCTGTTTTTT
v_call: TRBV11-2; d_call: TRBD1; j_call: TRBJ2-6; clone_size: -; cdr3_aa: CASSPRQGERSGANVLTF; cdr3_nt: TGTGCCAGCAGCCCCCGACAGGGTGAGCGCTCTGGGGCCAACGTCCTGACTTTC
v_call: TRBV5-1; d_call: TRBD1; j_call: TRBJ2-7; clone_size: -; cdr3_aa: CASSLGDRGHSYEQYF; cdr3_nt: TGCGCCAGCAGCTTGGGGGACAGGGGCCACTCCTACGAGCAGTACTTC
v_call: TRBV19; d_call: -; j_call: TRBJ1-1; clone_size: -; cdr3_aa: CASSRGEAEAFF; cdr3_nt: TGTGCCAGTAGTAGAGGGGAGGCTGAAGCTTTCTTT
v_call: TRBV11-2; d_call: -; j_call: TRBJ2-2; clone_size: -; cdr3_aa: CASSSTYYTGELFF; cdr3_nt: TGTGCCAGCAGCTCGACATACTACACCGGGGAGCTGTTTTTT
v_call: TRBV5-1; d_call: -; j_call: TRBJ2-1; clone_size: -; cdr3_aa: CASSPGGTVSYNEQFF; cdr3_nt: TGCGCCAGCAGCCCGGGCGGGACCGTCTCCTACAATGAGCAGTTCTTC
v_call: TRBV5-4; d_call: TRBD1; j_call: TRBJ2-2; clone_size: -; cdr3_aa: CASRRTGGAGNTGELFF; cdr3_nt: TGTGCCAGCAGGCGCACAGGGGGCGCAGGTAACACCGGGGAGCTGTTTTTT
v_call: TRBV28; d_call: TRBD1; j_call: TRBJ1-1; clone_size: -; cdr3_aa: CASSSGQGGEAFF; cdr3_nt: TGTGCCAGCAGCTCCGGACAGGGCGGGGAAGCTTTCTTT
v_call: TRBV9; d_call: TRBD2; j_call: TRBJ2-3; clone_size: -; cdr3_aa: CASSAGKREGPTDTQYF; cdr3_nt: TGTGCCAGCAGCGCCGGTAAGCGGGAGGGCCCCACAGATACGCAGTATTTT
v_call: TRBV30; d_call: -; j_call: TRBJ1-4; clone_size: few; cdr3_aa: CAWSGGLPNEKLFF; cdr3_nt: TGTGCCTGGAGTGGAGGGCTTCCTAATGAAAAACTGTTTTTT
v_call: TRBV18; d_call: TRBD1; j_call: TRBJ2-5; clone_size: few; cdr3_aa: CASSPLTGGKTQYF; cdr3_nt: TGTGCCAGCTCACCTTTGACAGGGGGGAAGACCCAGTACTTC
v_call: TRBV5-8; d_call: -; j_call: TRBJ1-1; clone_size: many; cdr3_aa: CASSGYTEAFF; cdr3_nt: TGTGCCAGCAGCGGGTACACTGAAGCTTTCTTT
v_call: TRBV18; d_call: TRBD2; j_call: TRBJ2-1; clone_size: -; cdr3_aa: CASSPPGLADSNEQFF; cdr3_nt: TGTGCCAGCTCACCACCGGGACTAGCGGACTCCAATGAGCAGTTCTTC
v_call: TRBV27; d_call: -; j_call: TRBJ2-1; clone_size: -; cdr3_aa: CASSSFLAPYSYNEQFF; cdr3_nt: TGTGCCAGCAGTTCTTTCCTAGCCCCTTATTCCTACAATGAGCAGTTCTTC
v_call: TRBV2; d_call: TRBD2; j_call: TRBJ2-7; clone_size: -; cdr3_aa: CASTPGGSLAYEQYF; cdr3_nt: TGTGCCAGCACGCCGGGGGGGAGTCTGGCCTACGAGCAGTACTTC
v_call: TRBV5-1; d_call: TRBD2; j_call: TRBJ2-7; clone_size: -; cdr3_aa: CASSPSAGVLHEQYF; cdr3_nt: TGCGCCAGCAGCCCCTCAGCGGGAGTCCTCCACGAGCAGTACTTC
v_call: TRBV18; d_call: TRBD1; j_call: TRBJ1-2; clone_size: -; cdr3_aa: CASSTDRIGGYTF; cdr3_nt: TGTGCCAGCTCAACGGACAGGATAGGAGGCTACACCTTC
v_call: TRBV4-1; d_call: -; j_call: TRBJ2-1; clone_size: -; cdr3_aa: CASSQVDLLIYNEQFF; cdr3_nt: TGCGCCAGCAGCCAAGTCGACCTGCTTATTTACAATGAGCAGTTCTTC
v_call: TRBV20-1; d_call: -; j_call: TRBJ2-5; clone_size: -; cdr3_aa: CSGNRQETQYF; cdr3_nt: TGCAGTGGAAACAGACAAGAGACCCAGTACTTC
v_call: TRBV18; d_call: TRBD1; j_call: TRBJ2-7; clone_size: -; cdr3_aa: CASSPDRGLYEQYF; cdr3_nt: TGTGCCAGCTCACCCGACAGGGGGCTTTACGAGCAGTACTTC
v_call: TRBV28; d_call: -; j_call: TRBJ1-5; clone_size: -; cdr3_aa: CASFSPSGNQPQHF; cdr3_nt: TGTGCCAGCTTTTCCCCCAGCGGCAATCAGCCCCAGCACTTT
v_call: TRBV11-1; d_call: TRBD2; j_call: TRBJ2-1; clone_size: -; cdr3_aa: CASSSRTSGVYNEQFF; cdr3_nt: TGTGCCAGCAGCTCCCGGACTAGCGGAGTCTACAATGAGCAGTTCTTC
v_call: TRBV7-2; d_call: TRBD2; j_call: TRBJ2-7; clone_size: -; cdr3_aa: CASSQIRTSFEQYF; cdr3_nt: TGTGCCAGCAGCCAAATAAGGACTAGCTTTGAGCAGTACTTC
v_call: TRBV27; d_call: -; j_call: TRBJ1-1; clone_size: -; cdr3_aa: CASSLKANTEAFF; cdr3_nt: TGTGCCAGCAGTTTAAAAGCGAACACTGAAGCTTTCTTT
v_call: TRBV18; d_call: -; j_call: TRBJ1-1; clone_size: few; cdr3_aa: CASSPWQSEAFF; cdr3_nt: TGTGCCAGCTCACCGTGGCAGTCTGAAGCTTTCTTT
v_call: TRBV28; d_call: TRBD2; j_call: TRBJ2-7; clone_size: -; cdr3_aa: CASSWILLAGGAYEQYF; cdr3_nt: TGTGCCAGCAGTTGGATCCTACTAGCGGGGGGGGCCTACGAGCAGTACTTC
v_call: TRBV7-2; d_call: TRBD2; j_call: TRBJ2-5; clone_size: -; cdr3_aa: CASSGTSGSGGETQYF; cdr3_nt: TGTGCCAGCAGCGGGACTAGCGGGAGCGGCGGCGAGACCCAGTACTTC
v_call: TRBV4-2; d_call: -; j_call: TRBJ2-7; clone_size: -; cdr3_aa: CASSQDVQSYEQYF; cdr3_nt: TGTGCCAGCAGCCAAGACGTGCAGTCCTACGAGCAGTACTTC
v_call: TRBV6-5; d_call: TRBD1; j_call: TRBJ1-2; clone_size: -; cdr3_aa: CASSYSDRGGYGYTF; cdr3_nt: TGTGCCAGCAGTTACTCGGACAGGGGTGGCTATGGCTACACCTTC
v_call: TRBV7-9; d_call: -; j_call: TRBJ2-2; clone_size: -; cdr3_aa: CASSLGGRNLRELFF; cdr3_nt: TGTGCCAGCAGCTTAGGTGGGAGGAACTTACGGGAGCTGTTTTTT
v_call: TRBV6-5; d_call: -; j_call: TRBJ1-1; clone_size: -; cdr3_aa: CASSYDSGYTEAFF; cdr3_nt: TGTGCCAGCAGTTATGACAGCGGGTACACTGAAGCTTTCTTT
v_call: TRBV7-2; d_call: -; j_call: TRBJ1-5; clone_size: -; cdr3_aa: CASSLVALDTSGQPQHF; cdr3_nt: TGTGCCAGCAGCTTAGTTGCCTTGGACACCTCGGGTCAGCCCCAGCATTTT
v_call: TRBV5-1; d_call: -; j_call: TRBJ1-5; clone_size: -; cdr3_aa: CASSLGGFSDQPQHF; cdr3_nt: TGCGCCAGCAGCCTGGGCGGATTTAGTGATCAGCCCCAGCATTTT
v_call: TRBV6-6; d_call: TRBD1; j_call: TRBJ2-1; clone_size: -; cdr3_aa: CATSGTVNNEQFF; cdr3_nt: TGTGCCACCTCCGGGACAGTCAACAATGAGCAGTTCTTC
v_call: TRBV30; d_call: TRBD1; j_call: TRBJ1-6; clone_size: once; cdr3_aa: CAWGTASYNSPLHF; cdr3_nt: TGTGCCTGGGGGACAGCCTCCTATAATTCACCCCTCCACTTT
v_call: TRBV5-1; d_call: TRBD1; j_call: TRBJ2-7; clone_size: -; cdr3_aa: CASSPGQGPEQYF; cdr3_nt: TGCGCCAGCAGCCCCGGACAGGGGCCCGAGCAGTACTTC
v_call: TRBV5-8; d_call: -; j_call: TRBJ2-3; clone_size: -; cdr3_aa: CASKKTSTDTQYF; cdr3_nt: TGTGCCAGCAAAAAGACCTCCACAGATACGCAGTATTTT